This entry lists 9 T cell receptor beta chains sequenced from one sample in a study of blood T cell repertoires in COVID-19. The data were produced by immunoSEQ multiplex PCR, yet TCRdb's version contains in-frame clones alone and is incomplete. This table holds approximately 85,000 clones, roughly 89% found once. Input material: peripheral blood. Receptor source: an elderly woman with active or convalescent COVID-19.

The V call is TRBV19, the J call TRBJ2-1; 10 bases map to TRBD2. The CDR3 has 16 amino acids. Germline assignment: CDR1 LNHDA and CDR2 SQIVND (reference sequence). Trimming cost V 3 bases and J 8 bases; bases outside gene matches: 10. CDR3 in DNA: TGTGCCAGTAGTATGATGAGCGGGAGGGCGTCGGATGAGCAGTTCTTC. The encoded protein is CASSMMSGRASDEQFF.

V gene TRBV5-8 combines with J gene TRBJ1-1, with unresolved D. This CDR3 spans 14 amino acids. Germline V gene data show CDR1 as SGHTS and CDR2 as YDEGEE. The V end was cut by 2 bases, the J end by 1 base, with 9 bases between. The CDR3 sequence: CASSFFQANTEAFF. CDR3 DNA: TGTGCCAGCAGCTTTTTTCAGGCGAACACTGAAGCTTTCTTT.

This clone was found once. The CDR3: CASSLTSAYYEQYF. The CDR3 DNA follows: TGTGCCAGCAGCTTAACTAGCGCCTACTACGAGCAGTACTTC. The V call is TRBV11-2, the J call TRBJ2-7; 7 bases are shared with TRBD2. Trimming at V came to 2 bases and at J to 3 bases, leaving 4 bases not matched to a gene. Germline assignment: CDR1 SGHAT and CDR2 FQNNGV. CDR3 length equals 14 residues.

The CDR3 region is CASSLEDSTEKLFF. As DNA, the CDR3 is TGCGCCAGCAGCTTGGAGGACAGTACTGAAAAACTGTTTTTT. The rearrangement joins TRBV5-1 to TRBJ1-4; TRBD1 might be the D (6 bases). The CDR3 length is 14 residues. Germline V gives CDR1 SGHRS, CDR2 YFSETQ. The germline V and J ends were trimmed by 0 bases and 7 bases, with 10 bases remaining between them.

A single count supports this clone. CDR3 amino acids: CASSLDPGQGRFEQYF. CDR3 nucleotide sequence: TGTGCCAGCAGCTTAGATCCGGGACAGGGACGATTCGAGCAGTACTTC. The J gene is TRBJ2-7, the V gene TRBV7-9; 9 nucleotides align to TRBD1. V shed 1 base and J 6 bases; nucleotides not matched to a gene: 10. CDR1 and CDR2 (germline): SEHNR, FQNEAQ (reference sequence). The CDR3 is 16 residues long.

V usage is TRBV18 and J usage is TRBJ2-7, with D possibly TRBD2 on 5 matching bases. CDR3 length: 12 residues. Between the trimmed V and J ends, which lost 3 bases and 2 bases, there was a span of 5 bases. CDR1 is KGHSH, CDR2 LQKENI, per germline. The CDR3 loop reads CASSPGAYEQYF. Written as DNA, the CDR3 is TGTGCCAGCTCACCGGGAGCCTACGAGCAGTACTTC.

The CDR3 DNA reads TGTGCCAGTAGTATCACCCGACAGGGGGCAGCTTCACCCCTCCACTTT. Translated: CASSITRQGAASPLHF. The rearrangement links TRBV19 to TRBJ1-6, with TRBD1 identical over 10 bases. Germline loops: CDR1 LNHDA, CDR2 SQIVND (reference sequence). V shed 3 bases and J 9 bases; nucleotides not matched to a gene: 8. The CDR3 consists of 16 residues.

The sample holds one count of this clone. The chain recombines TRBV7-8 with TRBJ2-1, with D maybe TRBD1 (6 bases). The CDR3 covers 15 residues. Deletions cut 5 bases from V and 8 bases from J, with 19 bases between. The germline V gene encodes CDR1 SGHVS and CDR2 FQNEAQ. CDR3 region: CASSHRASQGHEQFF. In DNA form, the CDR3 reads TGTGCCAGCAGCCACCGGGCCTCCCAGGGGCATGAGCAGTTCTTC.

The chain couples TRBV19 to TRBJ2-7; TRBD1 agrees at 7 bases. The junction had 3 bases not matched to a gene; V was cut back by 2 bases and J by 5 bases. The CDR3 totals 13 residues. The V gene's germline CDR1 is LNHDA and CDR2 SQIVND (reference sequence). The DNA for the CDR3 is TGTGCCAGTAGTATAAGGGGGCGGAACGAGCAGTACTTC. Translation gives CASSIRGRNEQYF. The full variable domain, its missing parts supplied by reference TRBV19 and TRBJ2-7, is DGGITQSPKYLFRKEGQNVTLSCEQNLNHDAMYWYRQDPGQGLRLIYYSQIVNDFQKGDIAEGYSVSREKKESFPLTVTSAQKNPTAFYLCASSIRGRNEQYFGPGTRLTVT.